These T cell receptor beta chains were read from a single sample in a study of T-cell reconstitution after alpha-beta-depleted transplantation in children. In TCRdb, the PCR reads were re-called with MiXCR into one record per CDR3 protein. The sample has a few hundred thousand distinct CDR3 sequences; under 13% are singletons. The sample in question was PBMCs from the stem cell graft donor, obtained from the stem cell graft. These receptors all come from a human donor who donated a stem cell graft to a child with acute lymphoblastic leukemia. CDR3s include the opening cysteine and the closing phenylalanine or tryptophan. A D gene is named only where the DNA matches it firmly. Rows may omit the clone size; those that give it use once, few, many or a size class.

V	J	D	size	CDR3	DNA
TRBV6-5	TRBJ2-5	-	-	CASSYLGGGEETQYF	TGTGCCAGCAGTTACTTGGGAGGGGGGGAAGAGACCCAGTACTTC
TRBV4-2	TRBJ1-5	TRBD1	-	CASSHAGTAGQPQHF	TGTGCCAGCAGCCACGCAGGGACAGCGGGTCAGCCCCAGCATTTT
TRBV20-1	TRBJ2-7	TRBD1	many	CSASDRVLQYF	TGCAGTGCATCCGACAGGGTGTTGCAGTACTTC
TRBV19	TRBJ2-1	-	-	CASKSLDNEQFF	TGTGCCAGTAAGAGCTTGGACAATGAGCAGTTCTTC
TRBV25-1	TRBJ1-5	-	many	CASSENTDLNQPQHF	TGTGCCAGCAGTGAAAATACAGATCTTAATCAGCCCCAGCATTTT
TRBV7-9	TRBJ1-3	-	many	CASVQGAGNTIYF	TGTGCCAGCGTACAGGGCGCTGGAAACACCATATATTTT
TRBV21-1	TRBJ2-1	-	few	CASTRDREYNEQFF	TGTGCCAGCACCCGGGACAGGGAATACAATGAGCAGTTCTTC
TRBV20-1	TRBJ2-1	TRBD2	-	CSARDSAGGPLNEQFF	TGCAGTGCTAGAGATAGTGCGGGAGGGCCTCTGAATGAGCAGTTCTTC
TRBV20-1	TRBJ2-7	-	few	CSARQHRDIGYEQYF	TGCAGTGCTAGACAGCACCGGGACATTGGCTACGAGCAGTACTTC
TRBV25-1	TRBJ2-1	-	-	CASSGQAQDPNEQFF	TGTGCCAGCAGTGGGCAAGCCCAGGACCCCAATGAGCAGTTCTTC
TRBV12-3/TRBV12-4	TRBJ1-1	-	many	CASSLAAGMGTGEAFF	TGTGCCAGCAGTTTAGCGGCCGGGATGGGGACGGGGGAAGCTTTCTTT
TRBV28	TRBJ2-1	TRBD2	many	CASSFNWREGLQEQFF	TGTGCCAGCAGTTTCAATTGGAGGGAGGGCCTACAGGAGCAGTTCTTC
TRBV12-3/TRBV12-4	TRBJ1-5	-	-	CASSLVGLLITNQPQHF	TGTGCCAGCAGTTTAGTGGGATTACTCATTACCAATCAGCCCCAGCATTTT
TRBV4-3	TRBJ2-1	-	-	CASSQEKQLTYSYNEQFF	TGCGCCAGCAGCCAAGAGAAACAGTTAACATACTCCTACAATGAGCAGTTCTTC
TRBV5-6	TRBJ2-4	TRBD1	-	CASSLWQGASSKNSQYF	TGTGCCAGCAGCTTGTGGCAGGGGGCTTCAAGCAAAAACAGTCAGTACTTC
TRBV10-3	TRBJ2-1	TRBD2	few	CAISGGGYPSNEQFF	TGTGCCATCAGTGGGGGGGGGTACCCGAGCAATGAGCAGTTCTTC
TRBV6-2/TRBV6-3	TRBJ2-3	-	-	CASSFGSGPPYTQYF	TGTGCCAGCAGTTTTGGATCGGGACCTCCTTATACGCAGTATTTT
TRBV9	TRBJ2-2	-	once	CASSPYPSTNTGELFF	TGTGCCAGCAGCCCGTACCCGTCGACGAACACCGGGGAGCTGTTTTTT
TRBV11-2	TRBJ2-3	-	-	CASSLILRAANPTDTQYF	TGTGCCAGCAGCTTAATTCTTAGGGCCGCAAATCCCACAGATACGCAGTATTTT
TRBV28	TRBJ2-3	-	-	CASSSLQASTDPQYF	TGTGCCAGCAGTTCCCTCCAGGCTAGCACAGATCCGCAGTATTTT
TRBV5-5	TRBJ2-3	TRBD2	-	CASSLLGLASDTQYF	TGTGCCAGCAGCTTATTGGGACTAGCGTCGGATACGCAGTATTTT
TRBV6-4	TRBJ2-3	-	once	CASSVGESDTQYF	TGTGCCAGCAGTGTGGGGGAGTCAGATACGCAGTATTTT
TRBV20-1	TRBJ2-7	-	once	CSGRKTYEQCF	TGCAGTGGTCGGAAGACCTACGAGCAGTGCTTC
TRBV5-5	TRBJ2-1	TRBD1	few	CASSLVGQGYNEQFF	TGTGCCAGCAGCTTGGTCGGACAGGGCTACAATGAGCAGTTCTTC
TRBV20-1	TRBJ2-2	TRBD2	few	CSAPSEAGTSGSVTGELFF	TGCAGTGCTCCCTCCGAGGCGGGAACTAGCGGGAGTGTCACCGGGGAGCTGTTTTTT
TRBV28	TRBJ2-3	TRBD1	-	CASSGTDRGDTDTQYF	TGTGCCAGCAGCGGCACGGACAGGGGTGATACAGATACGCAGTATTTT
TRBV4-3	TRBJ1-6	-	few	CASSQGSSSYNSPLHF	TGCGCCAGCAGCCAAGGGAGTAGCTCCTATAATTCACCCCTCCACTTT
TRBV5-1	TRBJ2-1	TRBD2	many	CASSGLAGGYNEQFF	TGCGCCAGCAGCGGACTAGCGGGAGGGTACAATGAGCAGTTCTTC
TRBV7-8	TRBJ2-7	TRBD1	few	CASRTGTGHYEQYF	TGTGCCAGCAGGACCGGGACAGGGCACTACGAGCAGTACTTC
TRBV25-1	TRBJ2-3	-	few	CASSDLLRDTQYF	TGTGCCAGCAGTGACCTCCTACGAGATACGCAGTATTTT
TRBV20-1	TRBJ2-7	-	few	CSAREMGAGEQYF	TGCAGTGCTAGAGAGATGGGGGCGGGGGAGCAGTACTTC
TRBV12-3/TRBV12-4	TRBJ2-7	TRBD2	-	CASSLGGRAKYF	TGTGCCAGCAGTTTAGGTGGGAGGGCCAAATACTTC
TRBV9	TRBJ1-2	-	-	CASSAAGAFYGYTF	TGTGCCAGCAGCGCGGCGGGAGCTTTCTATGGCTACACCTTC
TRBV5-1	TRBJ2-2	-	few	CASSLLGPNTGELFF	TGCGCCAGCAGCTTGTTAGGCCCCAACACCGGGGAGCTGTTTTTT
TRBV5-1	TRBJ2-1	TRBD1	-	CASKSGTASYNEQFF	TGCGCCAGCAAGTCCGGGACAGCCTCCTACAATGAGCAGTTCTTC
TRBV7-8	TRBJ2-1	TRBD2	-	CASSSPKGLAGPYNEQFF	TGTGCCAGCAGCTCGCCAAAGGGACTAGCGGGGCCCTACAATGAGCAGTTCTTC
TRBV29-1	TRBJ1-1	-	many	CSVLVATEAFF	TGCAGCGTTCTGGTGGCAACTGAAGCTTTCTTT
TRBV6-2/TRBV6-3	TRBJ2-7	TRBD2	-	CASRNGLVLDF	TGTGCCAGCAGAAATGGACTAGTTCTTGACTTC
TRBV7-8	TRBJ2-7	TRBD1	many	CASTDGQGISYEQYF	TGTGCCAGCACCGACGGACAGGGCATCTCCTACGAGCAGTACTTC
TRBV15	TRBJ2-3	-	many	CATSREHGVSTDTQYF	TGTGCCACCAGCAGAGAACACGGGGTTAGCACAGATACGCAGTATTTT
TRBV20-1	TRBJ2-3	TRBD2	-	CSVSRTSGSGGDTQYF	TGCAGTGTCAGCCGGACTAGCGGGAGTGGAGGCGATACGCAGTATTTT
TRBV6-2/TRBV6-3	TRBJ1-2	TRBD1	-	CASSSQGARGYTF	TGTGCCAGCAGTTCTCAGGGGGCGCGAGGCTACACCTTC
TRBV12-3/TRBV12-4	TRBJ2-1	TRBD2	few	CASRASAGSSYNEQFF	TGTGCCAGCAGGGCCTCAGCGGGAAGCTCCTACAATGAGCAGTTCTTC
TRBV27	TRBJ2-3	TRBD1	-	CASSLGTGPSTDTQYF	TGTGCCAGCAGTTTAGGGACAGGGCCAAGCACAGATACGCAGTATTTT
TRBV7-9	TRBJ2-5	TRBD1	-	CASSLPSNRGEYF	TGTGCCAGCAGCTTACCTTCTAACAGGGGGGAATACTTC
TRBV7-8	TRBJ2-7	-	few	CASSPYRVAVSYEQYF	TGTGCCAGCAGCCCCTACCGGGTAGCGGTCTCCTACGAGCAGTACTTC
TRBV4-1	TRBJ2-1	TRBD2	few	CASSQVPSGVAFTYNEQFF	TGCGCCAGCAGCCAAGTACCTAGCGGGGTCGCATTCACCTACAATGAGCAGTTCTTC
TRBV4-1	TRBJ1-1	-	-	CASSQDLRDEAFF	TGCGCCAGCAGCCAAGATCTCCGGGATGAAGCTTTCTTT
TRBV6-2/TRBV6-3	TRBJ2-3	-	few	CASKRDRQDTQYF	TGTGCCAGCAAGAGGGACCGCCAAGATACGCAGTATTTT
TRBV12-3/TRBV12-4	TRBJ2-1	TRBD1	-	CASSLTGQGNYNEQFF	TGTGCCAGCAGTTTGACGGGACAGGGGAACTACAATGAGCAGTTCTTC